The 6 T cell receptor beta chains below come from one sample, sequenced in a study of blood T cell repertoires in COVID-19 (TCRdb year 2020). Library generation was performed with the immunoSEQ multiplex PCR assay. The table comes from immuneACCESS by way of TCRdb, which keeps in-frame sequences with V and J called. Part of the clones is missing from these tables; in studies checked, under half for an unresolved V gene and the rest for unknown reasons. Counted in this sample were about 210,000 clones; around 91% of them appeared once. 4.8% of the sample lies in the top ten. Sequenced sample: peripheral blood. The source of these receptors is a woman in her forties with acute or convalescent COVID-19.

This clone was recorded a few times. The rearrangement uses TRBV12-3 or TRBV12-4 and TRBJ1-1; D unresolved. The V and J ends lost 6 bases and 0 bases respectively, with 8 bases between them. This CDR3 contains 13 residues. As DNA, the CDR3 is TGTGCCAGCAGGGTGCTAATGAACACTGAAGCTTTCTTT. It codes for CASRVLMNTEAFF.

The chain is built from TRBV6-4 and TRBJ2-7; 7 bases are a match to TRBD1. Germline V lookup: CDR1 MRHNA, CDR2 SNTAGT. The ends lost 6 bases at V and 9 bases at J; junction bases unmatched: 11. The CDR3 spans 13 residues. For the CDR3, the DNA is TGTGCCAGCAGGCCCGGGACAGTTCATAGGCAGTACGTC. This codes for CASRPGTVHRQYV.

The chain employs TRBV7-3 and TRBJ1-1; the match to TRBD1 covers 7 bases. The V and J ends lost 1 base and 4 bases, in that order; junction bases with no gene match: 6. From germline, CDR1 is SGHTA and CDR2 FQGTGA. CDR3 length: 15 residues. DNA for the CDR3: TGTGCCAGCAGCTTAAGATCTGCAGGGGGCACTGAAGCTTTCTTT. Translating gives CASSLRSAGGTEAFF.

CDR3 amino acids: CASWGGEQFF. The DNA of the CDR3 is TGCGCCAGCTGGGGGGGTGAGCAGTTCTTC. The chain is built from TRBV10-2 and TRBJ2-1, with 7 bases that match TRBD2. Germline V lookup: CDR1 WSHSY, CDR2 SAAADI. Trimming at V came to 8 bases and at J to 9 bases, leaving 1 base not matched to a gene. The CDR3 is 10 residues long.

The rearrangement joins TRBV7-2 to TRBJ2-3; 7 positions match TRBD1. The CDR3 is made up of 15 amino acids. Per the germline V gene, CDR1 is SGHTA and CDR2 is FQGNSA. With 1 base clipped from V and 8 bases from J, the junction kept 9 bases outside the gene matches. CDR3 sequence reads: CASSLEGGPSGTQYF. The CDR3 DNA reads as TGTGCCAGCAGCTTAGAAGGGGGCCCCAGCGGTACGCAGTATTTT.

CDR3: CASRSQAGVQPQHF. As DNA, the CDR3 is TGTGCCAGCAGATCCCAGGCGGGGGTTCAGCCCCAGCATTTT. This rearrangement joins TRBV27 to TRBJ1-5; tentatively, D is TRBD1 (5 bases). The CDR3 sequence is 14 residues long. Trimming took 6 bases from V and 6 from J, leaving 15 bases between them. Germline CDR1 reads MNHEY; CDR2 reads SMNVEV (reference sequence).